One T cell receptor beta chain is described in this entry. The sample comes from a study of blood T cell repertoires in COVID-19. Background on the study: Acute-phase and convalescent COVID-19 samples originated in the United States, Italy and Spain.

Cohort allocation depended upon clinical history that participants reported. The germline V gene encodes CDR1 SGHRS and CDR2 YFSETQ. V lost 3 bases and J 8 bases, leaving 12 bases between the germline ends. The CDR3 spans 14 residues. Only in-frame clones appear in the TCRdb table, and some are missing; sequencing was by immunoSEQ multiplex PCR. The sample lists about 140,000 clones, about four fifths occurring once. The chain combines TRBV5-1 with TRBJ1-6; D gene unclear. The sample was PBMCs or T cells enriched from blood (not recorded which). The source of this sequence is a woman aged 50 to 65 with acute COVID-19. The chain's CDR3 is CASSSWGGDSPLHF. In DNA, the CDR3 is TGCGCCAGCAGCTCGTGGGGAGGCGATTCACCCCTCCACTTT.